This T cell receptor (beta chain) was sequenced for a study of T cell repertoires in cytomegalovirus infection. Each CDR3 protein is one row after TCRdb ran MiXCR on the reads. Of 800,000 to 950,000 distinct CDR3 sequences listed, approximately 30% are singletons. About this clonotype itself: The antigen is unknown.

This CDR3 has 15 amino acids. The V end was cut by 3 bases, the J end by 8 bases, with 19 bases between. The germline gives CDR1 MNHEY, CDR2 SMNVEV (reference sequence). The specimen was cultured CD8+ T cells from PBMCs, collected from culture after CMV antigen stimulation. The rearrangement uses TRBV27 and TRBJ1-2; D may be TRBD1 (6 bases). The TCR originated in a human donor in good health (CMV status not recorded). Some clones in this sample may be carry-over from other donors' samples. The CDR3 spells CASSFTQTGLKGYTF. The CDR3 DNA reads TGTGCCAGCAGTTTCACCCAGACAGGACTTAAGGGCTACACCTTC.